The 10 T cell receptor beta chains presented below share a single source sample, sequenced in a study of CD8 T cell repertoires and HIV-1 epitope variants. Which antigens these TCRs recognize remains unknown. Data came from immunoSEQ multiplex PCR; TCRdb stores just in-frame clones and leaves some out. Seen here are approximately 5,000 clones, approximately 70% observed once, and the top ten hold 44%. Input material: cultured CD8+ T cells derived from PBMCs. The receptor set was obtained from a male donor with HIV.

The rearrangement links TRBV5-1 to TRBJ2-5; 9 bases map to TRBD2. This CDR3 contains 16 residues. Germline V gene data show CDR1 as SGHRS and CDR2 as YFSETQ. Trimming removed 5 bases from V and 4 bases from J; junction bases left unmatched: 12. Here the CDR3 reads CASSFYSGRRGETQYF. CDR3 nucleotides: TGCGCCAGCAGTTTTTATAGCGGGAGAAGGGGAGAGACCCAGTACTTC.

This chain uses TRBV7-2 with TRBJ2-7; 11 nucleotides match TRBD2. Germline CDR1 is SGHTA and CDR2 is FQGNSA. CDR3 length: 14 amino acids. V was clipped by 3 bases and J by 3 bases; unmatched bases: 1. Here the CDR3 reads CASSFGTSGYEQYF. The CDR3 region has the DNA TGTGCCAGCAGCTTTGGGACTAGCGGCTACGAGCAGTACTTC.

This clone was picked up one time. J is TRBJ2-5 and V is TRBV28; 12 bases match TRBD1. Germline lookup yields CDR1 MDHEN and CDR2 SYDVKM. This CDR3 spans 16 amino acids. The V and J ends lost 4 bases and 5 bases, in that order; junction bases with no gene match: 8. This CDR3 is CASSSGQGAGWETQYF. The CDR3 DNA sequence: TGTGCCAGCAGTTCGGGACAGGGGGCTGGATGGGAGACCCAGTACTTC.

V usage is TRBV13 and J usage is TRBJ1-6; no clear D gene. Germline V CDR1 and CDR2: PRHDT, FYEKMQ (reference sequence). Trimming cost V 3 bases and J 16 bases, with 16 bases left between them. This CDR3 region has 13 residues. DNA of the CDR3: TGTGCCAGCAGCTTTAGTACCCCAGGACCACTCCACTTT. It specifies CASSFSTPGPLHF.

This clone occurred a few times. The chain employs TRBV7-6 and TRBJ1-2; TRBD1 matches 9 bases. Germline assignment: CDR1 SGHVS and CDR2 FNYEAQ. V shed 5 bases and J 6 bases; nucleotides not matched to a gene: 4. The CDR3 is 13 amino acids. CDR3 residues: CASSGQGWNGYTF. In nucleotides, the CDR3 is TGTGCCAGCAGCGGACAGGGGTGGAATGGCTACACCTTC. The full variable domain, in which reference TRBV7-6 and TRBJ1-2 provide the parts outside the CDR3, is GAGVSQSPRYKVTKRGQDVALRCDPISGHVSLYWYRQALGQGPEFLTYFNYEAQQDKSGLPNDRFSAERPEGSISTLTIQRTEQRDSAMYRCASSGQGWNGYTFGSGTRLTVV.

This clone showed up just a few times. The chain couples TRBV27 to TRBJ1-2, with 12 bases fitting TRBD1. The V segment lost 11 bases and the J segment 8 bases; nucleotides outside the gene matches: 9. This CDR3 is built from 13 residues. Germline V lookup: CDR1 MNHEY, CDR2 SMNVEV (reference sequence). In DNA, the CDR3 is TGTGCCGCCAGGGGGACAGGGGGCGGAGGCTACACCTTC. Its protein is CAARGTGGGGYTF.

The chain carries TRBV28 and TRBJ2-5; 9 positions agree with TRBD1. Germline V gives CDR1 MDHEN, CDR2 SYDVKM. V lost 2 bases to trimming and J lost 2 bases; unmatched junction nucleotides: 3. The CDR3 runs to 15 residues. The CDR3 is CASSLTGGMQETQYF. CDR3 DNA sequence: TGTGCCAGCAGTTTAACAGGGGGCATGCAAGAGACCCAGTACTTC. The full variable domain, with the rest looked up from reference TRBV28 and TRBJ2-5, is DVKVTQSSRYLVKRTGEKVFLECVQDMDHENMFWYRQDPGLGLRLIYFSYDVKMKEKGDIPEGYSVSREKKERFSLILESASTNQTSMYLCASSLTGGMQETQYFGPGTRLLVL.

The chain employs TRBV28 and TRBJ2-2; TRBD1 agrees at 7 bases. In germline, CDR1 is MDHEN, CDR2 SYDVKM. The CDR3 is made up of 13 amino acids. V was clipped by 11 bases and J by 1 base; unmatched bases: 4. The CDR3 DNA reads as TGTGCCCTTCGGACAGGGAACACCGGGGAGCTGTTTTTT. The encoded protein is CALRTGNTGELFF.

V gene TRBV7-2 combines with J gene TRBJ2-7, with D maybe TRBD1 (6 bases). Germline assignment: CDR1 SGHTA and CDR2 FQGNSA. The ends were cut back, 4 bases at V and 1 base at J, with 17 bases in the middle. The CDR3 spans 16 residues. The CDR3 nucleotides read TGTGCCAGCAGCTCGCCGACAGGTTTGAGGTCCTACGAGCAGTACTTC. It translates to CASSSPTGLRSYEQYF.

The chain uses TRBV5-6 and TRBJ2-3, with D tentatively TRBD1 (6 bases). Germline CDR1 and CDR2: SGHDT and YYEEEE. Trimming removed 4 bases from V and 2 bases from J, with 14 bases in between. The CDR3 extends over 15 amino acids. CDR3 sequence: CASSPTRDNTDTQYF. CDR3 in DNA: TGTGCCAGCAGCCCAACCCGGGACAACACAGATACGCAGTATTTT.